This T cell receptor (beta chain) originates from a study of spatial heterogeneity in lung cancer. This clonotype is labeled as medium-sized (0.01 to 0.1%). The antigen remains unidentified. Trimming removed 2 bases at V and 6 bases at J, with 8 bases between. CDR1 and CDR2 (germline): MNHEY, SVGEGT. The CDR3 consists of 13 residues. Each CDR3 protein gets one entry after TCRdb re-called the 5' RACE reads with MiXCR. The table lists 2,800 or so distinct CDR3 sequences, about 49% of them singletons. Study-wide results and limits: It was found that expanded intratumoral alpha and beta TCR counts tracked tumor mutation counts.

This sample's time point: sample taken at primary tumor resection. This chain uses TRBV6-2 or TRBV6-3 with TRBJ1-5; D is unclear. The sample here was lung tumor tissue, taken at surgery. The receptor was isolated from a male donor with early-stage non-small cell lung cancer. The CDR3 region is CASSYSRSQPQHF. The CDR3 DNA follows: TGTGCCAGCAGTTACAGCCGTAGTCAGCCCCAGCATTTT.